This entry lists 17 T cell receptor beta chains sequenced from one sample in a study of cytomegalovirus exposure and HLA in healthy donors. PCR involved 60 Vbeta and 13 Jbeta primers. Here immunoSEQ multiplex PCR was the method, and the copy in TCRdb shows in-frame clones only, minus some. The sample consists of more than 150,000 clones, around 76% of them appearing once. Sequenced input: PBMCs. The receptors were sampled from a young woman in good health and CMV-seropositive.

This chain uses TRBV7-8 with TRBJ2-7; 11 nucleotides align to TRBD2. Germline V gives CDR1 SGHVS, CDR2 FQNEAQ. The CDR3 spans 14 residues. The V segment lost 1 base and the J segment 10 bases; nucleotides outside the gene matches: 6. CDR3 in amino acids: CASSLGTSGGPQYF. In DNA form, the CDR3 reads TGTGCCAGCAGCTTAGGCACTAGCGGGGGTCCACAGTACTTC. The entire variable domain, with the rest obtained from reference TRBV7-8 and TRBJ2-7, is as follows: GAGVSQSPRYKVAKRGQDVALRCDPISGHVSLFWYQQALGQGPEFLTYFQNEAQLDKSGLPSDRFFAERPEGSVSTLKIQRTQQEDSAVYLCASSLGTSGGPQYFGPGTRLTVT.

This clone has more than one count but fewer than ten. V usage is TRBV7-6 and J usage is TRBJ2-1; D is perhaps TRBD1 (6 bases). V lost 4 bases and J 3 bases, leaving 22 bases between the germline ends. CDR3 length equals 18 residues. Germline V gene lookup returns CDR1 SGHVS and CDR2 FNYEAQ. Here the CDR3 reads CASSSLRGRGINYNEQFF. The CDR3 nucleotides are TGTGCCAGCAGCTCACTTAGGGGGAGAGGGATCAACTACAATGAGCAGTTCTTC.

V is TRBV18 and J is TRBJ1-2, with D possibly matching TRBD1 (5 bases). The V end lost 3 bases, the J end lost 4 bases, and 9 bases lay between the germline ends. From germline, CDR1 is KGHSH and CDR2 LQKENI. This CDR3 contains 13 residues. In nucleotides, the CDR3 is TGTGCCAGCTCACCGCAGGGTGCCTATGGCTACACCTTC. Encoded protein: CASSPQGAYGYTF.

This sequence joins TRBV6-5 and TRBJ2-5, with D perhaps TRBD2 (5 bases). Germline V CDR1 and CDR2: MNHEY, SVGAGI. This CDR3 region has 12 residues. The V end lost 5 bases, the J end lost 5 bases, and 9 bases lay between the germline ends. The CDR3 DNA reads TGTGCCAGCAGTCGGACTGTTGAGACCCAGTACTTC. Encoded protein: CASSRTVETQYF.

The chain combines TRBV5-1 with TRBJ2-3, with a possible D match to TRBD1 (6 bases). The CDR3 length is 19 residues. Germline lookup yields CDR1 SGHRS and CDR2 YFSETQ. V was trimmed by 1 base and J by 1 base, leaving 22 bases between them. The DNA of the CDR3 is TGCGCCAGCAGCTTGAGGTCCATTCTCACAGGGACCCGCACAGATACGCAGTATTTT. Its translation is CASSLRSILTGTRTDTQYF.

CDR3 loop: CASSPRGTGELFF. In DNA, the CDR3 is TGTGCCAGCAGCCCCAGGGGTACCGGGGAGCTGTTTTTT. The rearrangement links TRBV14 to TRBJ2-2, with D tentatively TRBD1 (6 bases). The CDR3 runs 13 residues. The germline gives CDR1 SGHDN, CDR2 FVKESK. V lost 4 bases and J 5 bases, leaving 8 bases between the germline ends.

The V call is TRBV5-4, the J call TRBJ1-6; no clear D. Trimming left V 2 bases short and J 7 bases short, with 10 bases between. Germline CDR1 is SGHNT and CDR2 is YYREEE (reference sequence). The length of the CDR3 is 14 residues. The CDR3 coding sequence is TGTGCCAGCAGCTTAGAGGGATCGAATTCACCCCTCCACTTT. It is translated as CASSLEGSNSPLHF.

This chain links TRBV5-6 with TRBJ2-1; 8 bases line up with TRBD2. Trimming took 0 bases from V and 8 from J; bases not matched to a gene: 4. Germline V CDR1 and CDR2: SGHDT, YYEEEE. This CDR3 region has 14 residues. The DNA of the CDR3 is TGTGCCAGCAGCTTGGCCGGGGGGGCAGATGAGCAGTTCTTC. It specifies CASSLAGGADEQFF. The full variable domain, with the rest looked up from reference TRBV5-6 and TRBJ2-1, is DAGVTQSPTHLIKTRGQQVTLRCSPKSGHDTVSWYQQALGQGPQFIFQYYEEEERQRGNFPDRFSGHQFPNYSSELNVNALLLGDSALYLCASSLAGGADEQFFGPGTRLTVL.

The chain is built from TRBV5-1 and TRBJ2-7; 7 bases fit TRBD1. Germline V lookup: CDR1 SGHRS, CDR2 YFSETQ. This CDR3 comprises 14 residues. With 5 bases clipped from V and 0 bases from J, the junction kept 5 bases outside the gene matches. The CDR3 sequence: CASRGQSSSYEQYF. DNA for the CDR3: TGCGCCAGCAGGGGACAGTCTAGCTCCTACGAGCAGTACTTC.

The DNA for the CDR3 is TGTGCCAGCAGTCGGCAGGGTACCGAGCAGTACTTC. Protein product: CASSRQGTEQYF. This chain joins TRBV6-5 and TRBJ2-7; D may be TRBD1 (5 bases). CDR3 length: 12 amino acids. Germline values: CDR1 MNHEY, CDR2 SVGAGI. Trimming took 5 bases from V and 6 from J, leaving 11 bases between them.

The genes are TRBV10-3 and TRBJ2-5, with 8 bases matching TRBD1. Per germline, CDR1 ENHRY and CDR2 SYGVKD. J was trimmed by 5 bases and V by 7 bases; bases with no gene match: 12. The CDR3 extends over 15 amino acids. CDR3 sequence: CAITRAAGGEETQYF. DNA of the CDR3: TGTGCCATCACCAGAGCTGCAGGGGGCGAGGAGACCCAGTACTTC.

This clone turned up a few times. V usage is TRBV5-4 and J usage is TRBJ1-1; possibly TRBD1 for D (5 bases). Germline V gene data show CDR1 as SGHNT and CDR2 as YYREEE (reference sequence). The CDR3 extends over 15 amino acids. V lost 4 bases to trimming and J lost 0 bases, with 13 bases between them. The CDR3 DNA reads TGTGCCAGCAGCGCCCGTGCAGGGATGAACACTGAAGCTTTCTTT. It specifies CASSARAGMNTEAFF. The full variable domain, its missing parts supplied by reference TRBV5-4 and TRBJ1-1, is ETGVTQSPTHLIKTRGQQVTLRCSSQSGHNTVSWYQQALGQGPQFIFQYYREEENGRGNFPPRFSGLQFPNYSSELNVNALELDDSALYLCASSARAGMNTEAFFGQGTRLTVV.

V usage is TRBV6-5 and J usage is TRBJ1-4, with D uncertain. The ends were cut back, 8 bases at V and 8 bases at J, with 15 bases in the middle. The CDR3 loop spans 13 amino acids. Germline V CDR1 and CDR2: MNHEY, SVGAGI. The CDR3 loop is CASQEGQQEKLFF. CDR3 coding DNA: TGTGCCAGCCAGGAGGGCCAGCAAGAAAAACTGTTTTTT.

The genes are TRBV6-5 and TRBJ2-3, with D tentatively TRBD1 (6 bases). The CDR3 is made up of 13 amino acids. Germline CDR1 reads MNHEY; CDR2 reads SVGAGI. The V and J ends lost 6 bases and 3 bases respectively, with 10 bases between them. CDR3 sequence: CASRQQGTDTQYF. The CDR3 nucleotides are TGTGCCAGCAGACAACAGGGAACAGATACGCAGTATTTT.

To note about this clone: Germline and junction disagree at one end, which may indicate a read error. The V call is TRBV9, the J call TRBJ2-2; TRBD2 is a possible D gene (5 bases). Germline loops: CDR1 SGDLS, CDR2 YYNGEE. The CDR3 consists of 13 residues. The CDR3 sequence is CASSPVEAGELLF. For the CDR3, the DNA is TGTGCCAGCAGCCCTGTCGAGGCCGGGGAGCTGCTTTTT.

J is TRBJ1-5 and V is TRBV7-9; 10 positions match TRBD1. The V segment lost 4 bases and the J segment 7 bases; nucleotides outside the gene matches: 10. The CDR3 extends over 16 amino acids. Germline V gene data show CDR1 as SEHNR and CDR2 as FQNEAQ (reference sequence). CDR3 in amino acids: CASSSTGQGGRQPQHF. CDR3 DNA sequence: TGTGCCAGCAGCTCGACTGGACAGGGGGGCCGACAGCCCCAGCATTTT. The full variable domain, completed using reference TRBV7-9 and TRBJ1-5, is DTGVSQNPRHKITKRGQNVTFRCDPISEHNRLYWYRQTLGQGPEFLTYFQNEAQLEKSRLLSDRFSAERPKGSFSTLEIQRTEQGDSAMYLCASSSTGQGGRQPQHFGDGTRLSIL.

This clone was seen once. This chain uses TRBV5-1 with TRBJ1-1, with D perhaps matching TRBD1 (5 bases). Per the germline V gene, CDR1 is SGHRS and CDR2 is YFSETQ. Trimming took 2 bases from V and 0 from J, leaving 14 bases between them. This CDR3 contains 16 residues. CDR3 sequence (DNA): TGCGCCAGCAGCTTCCGGGGGGTTAATATGAACACTGAAGCTTTCTTT. Residues: CASSFRGVNMNTEAFF.